One sample yielded the 9 T cell receptor beta chains listed below, sequenced in a study of molecular identifiers for immune sequencing clone quantification. MiXCR, applied by TCRdb to the PCR reads, yields one record per CDR3 protein. The sample comprises 85,000 to 100,000 distinct CDR3 sequences, roughly 26% of which are singletons, and about 0.94% rests with the top ten. The specimen was naive CD8+ T cells from blood, with Jurkat cell RNA spiked in. This sample's subset: FACS-sorted CD8+CD4-CCR7+CD45RA+ naive T cells. These receptors were taken from a human donor in good health. Some libraries in this study had Jurkat cell RNA spiked in.

In this sample, this clonotype turned up many times. The chain links TRBV4-3 to TRBJ2-3; 14 bases align to TRBD2. The germline V gene encodes CDR1 LGHNA and CDR2 YSLEER. With V trimmed by 0 bases and J by 4 bases, 12 bases remained unmatched. The length of the CDR3 is 20 residues. As DNA, the CDR3 is TGCGCCAGCAGCCAAGAGTCAGCGGGACTAGCGGGAGTAGGCTCAGATACGCAGTATTTT. It translates to CASSQESAGLAGVGSDTQYF.

As for this clonotype: Since a much larger clone is just one base distant, this may be a read error. The chain has TRBV7-8 and TRBJ2-6; D may match TRBD1 or TRBD2 (5 bases each). Germline V CDR1 and CDR2: SGHVS, FQNEAQ. There are 15 residues in the CDR3. The CDR3 is CASSQRRAGANVLPF. The CDR3 coding sequence is TGTGCCAGCAGCCAACGGCGGGCTGGGGCCAACGTCCTGCCTTTC.

This chain connects TRBV7-9 to TRBJ2-4; a weak D match, TRBD2 (5 bases). The germline V and J ends were trimmed by 5 bases and 8 bases, with 10 bases remaining between them. Germline CDR1 SEHNR, CDR2 FQNEAQ (reference sequence). The CDR3 has 12 amino acids. The CDR3 loop is CASSPARDIQYF. CDR3 coding DNA: TGTGCCAGCAGCCCCGCGCGGGACATTCAGTACTTC.

The sample holds a few counts of this clonotype. The rearrangement links TRBV24-1 to TRBJ2-3; tentative D call: TRBD2 (6 bases). The V gene lost 5 bases and the J gene lost 6 bases, with 11 bases spanning the gap. The CDR3 spans 13 residues. Germline V gene lookup returns CDR1 KGHDR and CDR2 SFDVKD. CDR3 DNA sequence: TGTGCCACCAGTGGGGACTCGTCGGATACGCAGTATTTT. As protein: CATSGDSSDTQYF.

J is TRBJ2-7 and V is TRBV7-2; D possibly corresponds to TRBD1 (5 bases). This CDR3 is built from 14 residues. V was shortened by 2 bases and J by 2 bases, with 10 bases between the two germline ends. Germline CDR1 is SGHTA and CDR2 is FQGNSA. The CDR3 coding sequence is TGTGCCAGCAGCTTATTTCAGGGAACCTACGAGCAGTACTTC. It translates to CASSLFQGTYEQYF.

V is TRBV6-1 and J is TRBJ2-1, with D possibly matching TRBD2 (7 bases). The CDR3 runs to 14 residues. V was trimmed by 8 bases and J by 9 bases, leaving 20 bases between them. The germline gives CDR1 MNHNS, CDR2 SASEGT. CDR3 amino acids: CASQGLGGGTEQFF. The CDR3 DNA reads TGTGCCAGCCAGGGGCTGGGGGGGGGGACTGAGCAGTTCTTC.

In its sample, this clonotype was seen many times. This chain joins TRBV28 and TRBJ2-3, with 8 bases identical to TRBD2. The CDR3 runs 15 residues. The J segment lost 5 bases and the V segment lost 2 bases, leaving 6 bases of the junction unmatched. Germline values: CDR1 MDHEN, CDR2 SYDVKM. For the CDR3, the DNA is TGTGCCAGCAGTTTAGCGGGGGGCTGGCAAGATACGCAGTATTTT. This codes for CASSLAGGWQDTQYF.

The chain has TRBV7-2 and TRBJ2-1; 10 bases are shared with TRBD1. V shed 8 bases, J shed 8 bases, and the junction held 12 bases outside the gene matches. This CDR3 has 15 amino acids. CDR1 SGHTA and CDR2 FQGNSA come from the germline V gene. This CDR3 is CASRYAPGQGHEQFF. CDR3 DNA: TGTGCCAGCCGCTACGCCCCGGGACAGGGGCATGAGCAGTTCTTC.

At least ten counts were recorded for this clonotype. The chain employs TRBV7-9 and TRBJ2-3; unclear D gene. This CDR3 has 14 residues. CDR1 and CDR2 (germline): SEHNR, FQNEAQ (reference sequence). Trimming shortened V by 0 bases and J by 4 bases, and 8 bases separated the two germline ends. The CDR3 protein is CASSLALAPDTQYF. In nucleotides, the CDR3 is TGTGCCAGCAGCTTAGCGCTGGCCCCAGATACGCAGTATTTT.